This T cell receptor beta chain was sequenced during a study of T and B cells in COVID-19 patients. Study as a whole: Most recovered patients had mild to moderate COVID-19 treated as outpatients. About 90% of the 20 active-infection patients had comorbidities associated with unfavorable COVID-19 outcome. Broader study findings: Patients with COVID-19 reportedly showed strongly skewed T cell receptor beta variable and joining gene usage.

The CDR3 runs 15 residues. Trimming removed 5 bases at V and 3 bases at J, with 14 bases between. The V gene's germline CDR1 is MNHEY and CDR2 SVGAGI. Each TRB amplification used about 250-550 ng of genomic DNA from blood. BIOMED2 TRB-A/B primer pools were used in multiplex TRB PCR. One entry per CDR3 protein, called by TCRdb with MiXCR from the multiplex PCR reads. Of 4,800 or so distinct CDR3 sequences in the sample, 27% are singletons; the top ten hold approximately 5.5%. With respect to this clonotype: Its target is not known.

The source material was blood. The chain combines TRBV6-5 with TRBJ1-5; D uncertain. The receptor's source is a human donor with active COVID-19. CDR3 in amino acids: CASSKSGGNNQPQHF. DNA for the CDR3: TGTGCCAGCAGTAAATCAGGAGGAAACAATCAGCCCCAGCATTTT.